This T cell receptor (beta chain) was captured by sequencing in a study of CD4 T cell repertoires in COVID-19. The germline gives CDR1 MDHEN, CDR2 SYDVKM. The V gene lost 4 bases and the J gene lost 1 base, with 13 bases spanning the gap. CDR3 length equals 15 residues. Profiled with immunoSEQ multiplex PCR; TCRdb holds only in-frame clones, not every one. Altogether tens of thousands of clones are present, about 83% being singletons, with the ten largest covering around 0.59%. Concerning this clone itself: Its specificity is unknown.

Whole-study findings and limits: In SARS-CoV and/or HKU1 spike cultures, between 7 and 25% of SARS-CoV-2 clonotypes reappeared. Suggested intraclonal diversification: top SARS-CoV-2-reactive clonotypes appeared in two or three memory subsets.

Sequencing was done directly on freshly isolated, uncultured memory T cells. The sequence came from a human donor who had COVID-19. The chain recombines TRBV28 with TRBJ1-1; tentative D call: TRBD1 (5 bases). The material was CD4+ T cells from peripheral blood, obtained after recovery from COVID-19. The chain's CDR3 is CASSSGDSRNTEAFF. CDR3 nucleotide sequence: TGTGCCAGCAGTTCCGGGGACTCCCGGAACACTGAAGCTTTCTTT.